These T cell receptor beta chains were read from a single sample in a study of OX40 agonist ivuxolimab in advanced cancers. Libraries were prepared by immunoSEQ multiplex PCR; TCRdb keeps only in-frame clonotypes and omits some of them. Of roughly 66,000 clones listed, roughly four fifths were seen once; the top ten hold roughly 2.3%. This sample comprised CD4+ or CD8+ T cells sorted from blood, obtained in a trial of the OX40 agonist ivuxolimab. These receptors originate from an adult with an advanced solid tumor such as melanoma, head and neck, liver or kidney cancer. Both conserved end residues are part of each CDR3. A D gene is named only where the DNA matches it firmly. Part of the rows lack a size; the others show once, few, many or a class for expanded clones.

D	size	J	V	DNA	CDR3
.	few	TRBJ2-7	TRBV19	TGTGCCAGTAGTATAGGAGAAGCGGATACCTACGAGCAGTACTTC	CASSIGEADTYEQYF
.	few	TRBJ2-5	TRBV7-9	TGTGCCAGCAGCCGACTAGGAATGAGTCGAGTTCAAGAGACCCAGTACTTC	CASSRLGMSRVQETQYF
.	.	TRBJ2-7	TRBV15	TGTGCCACCAGCAGTCTCATGGGGGGAATGGGGGAGCAGTACTTC	CATSSLMGGMGEQYF
TRBD1	.	TRBJ1-1	TRBV19	TGTGCCAGTAGTACTGGTGTGGGGACAGGGAGGCTCAGCACTGAAGCTTTCTTT	CASSTGVGTGRLSTEAFF
.	.	TRBJ2-7	TRBV2	TGCGCCAGCAGTGGTCAGGTAAACTACGAGCAGTACTTC	CASSGQVNYEQYF
.	few	TRBJ2-7	TRBV18	TGTGCCAGCTCACCGAATCGGGTGCCCTACGAGCAGTACTTC	CASSPNRVPYEQYF
.	.	TRBJ2-7	TRBV27	TGTGCCAGCCGGACCGGGAAACCGCGGCACGAGCAGTACTTC	CASRTGKPRHEQYF
TRBD1	few	TRBJ1-1	TRBV30	TGTGCCTGGGGGGACAGGGCGACTGAAGCTTTCTTT	CAWGDRATEAFF
.	.	TRBJ2-2	TRBV5-6	TGTGCCAGTCTGCCGCGGCTGAACACCGGGGAGCTGTTTTTT	CASLPRLNTGELFF
.	.	TRBJ2-6	TRBV5-1	TGCGCCAGCAGCTTGTCTGGGGCCAACGTCCTGACTTTC	CASSLSGANVLTF
.	.	TRBJ2-1	TRBV9	TGTGCCAGCAGCGTAGCGGGCTCCTACAATGAGCAGTTCTTC	CASSVAGSYNEQFF
.	.	TRBJ1-1	TRBV18	TGTGCCAGCTCACCACCGGTAGACACTGAAGCTTTCTTT	CASSPPVDTEAFF
TRBD2	.	TRBJ2-1	TRBV19	TGTGCCACCGCTCTACACTCTAGCGGGAGTAATGAGCAGTTCTTC	CATALHSSGSNEQFF
TRBD1	.	TRBJ2-7	TRBV5-4	TGTGCCAGCAGCTTGGGACAGGGGAGCTCCTACGAGCAGTACTTC	CASSLGQGSSYEQYF
.	.	TRBJ2-7	TRBV11-2	TGTGCCAGCAGCTTAGTCGGGTACGAGCAGTACTTC	CASSLVGYEQYF
.	.	TRBJ2-1	TRBV19	TGTGCCAGTAGAGCGGTTACCTCCAATGAGCAGTTCTTC	CASRAVTSNEQFF
.	.	TRBJ2-1	TRBV6-6	TGTGCCAGCAGTTTGGGGGTGGGCTCCTACAATGAGCAGTTCTTC	CASSLGVGSYNEQFF
.	.	TRBJ2-5	TRBV10-3	TGTGCCATCAGTGAGCACCGCGGGGGCGGAGAGACCCAGTACTTC	CAISEHRGGGETQYF
.	.	TRBJ2-3	TRBV5-5	TGTGCCAGCACCTTAGATACGCAGTATTTT	CASTLDTQYF
TRBD2	.	TRBJ2-1	TRBV9	TGTGCCAGCAGCGTAGCGGGGACTACCCGTTACAATGAGCAGTTCTTC	CASSVAGTTRYNEQFF
.	few	TRBJ2-7	TRBV7-9	TGTGCCAGCAGCTCTTCGGGAAGCCGCTACGAGCAGTACTTC	CASSSSGSRYEQYF
.	once	TRBJ2-6	TRBV7-8	TGTGCCAGCAGCCGGCGGGACACGGGAGTGGCTGGGGCCAACGTCCTGACTTTC	CASSRRDTGVAGANVLTF
.	.	TRBJ2-7	TRBV25-1	TGTGCCAGCAGTGAACCAATTAGCGAAACCTACGAGCAGTACTTC	CASSEPISETYEQYF
.	once	TRBJ1-1	TRBV29-1	TGCAGCATCCAAGGGACACAGAACACTGAAGCTTTCTTT	CSIQGTQNTEAFF
.	.	TRBJ1-2	TRBV30	TGTGCCTGGAGGGGGACATCCGACTATGGCTACACCTTC	CAWRGTSDYGYTF
TRBD2	.	TRBJ2-1	TRBV7-9	TGTGCCAGCAGCTTTGAACTAGCGGGACGGCATGAGCAGTTCTTC	CASSFELAGRHEQFF
.	.	TRBJ2-7	TRBV15	TGTGCCACCAGCAGAGACAAGGGGCCCTACGAGCAGTACTTC	CATSRDKGPYEQYF
TRBD2	.	TRBJ2-7	TRBV19	TGTGCCAGTAGTATAGGACTAGCTGGTTACGAGCAGTACTTC	CASSIGLAGYEQYF
TRBD2	.	TRBJ2-5	TRBV6-5	TGTGCCAGCTTCAAAGCGGGAGAGATGGAGACCCAGTACTTC	CASFKAGEMETQYF
.	once	TRBJ1-1	TRBV29-1	TGCAGCGTTGAAGCCTACGGGGGGCGAACTGAAGCTTTCTTT	CSVEAYGGRTEAFF
TRBD2	.	TRBJ2-1	TRBV7-3	TGTGCCAGCAGCCTTACTAGCGGGAGGGCATACAATGAGCAGTTCTTC	CASSLTSGRAYNEQFF
TRBD2	.	TRBJ2-3	TRBV19	TGTGCCAGTAGTGGGGGGACTAGCGGGACACCTAGCACAGATACGCAGTATTTT	CASSGGTSGTPSTDTQYF
TRBD2	once	TRBJ2-1	TRBV7-2	TGTGCCAGCAGCTTGAGTTTGCGGGGGGGCAATGAGCAGTTCTTC	CASSLSLRGGNEQFF
TRBD2	.	TRBJ2-2	TRBV4-2	TGTGCCAGCAGCCAAGTGTCTAGCGGGAGGGGGGAGCTGTTTTTT	CASSQVSSGRGELFF
.	.	TRBJ2-7	TRBV28	TGTGCCAGCAAAATTCCCGGGACCCACGGCGAGCAGTACTTC	CASKIPGTHGEQYF
TRBD2	.	TRBJ2-7	TRBV7-9	TGTGCCAGCATGGCTAGCGGCTCCCACGAGCAGTACTTC	CASMASGSHEQYF
.	.	TRBJ1-4	TRBV19	TGTGCCAGTAGCCTCGGGGGCAGGGACGAAAAACTGTTTTTT	CASSLGGRDEKLFF
.	.	TRBJ2-5	TRBV9	TGTGCCAGCAGCAAAAGCGGGCGCTCCGACGAGACCCAGTACTTC	CASSKSGRSDETQYF
TRBD1	.	TRBJ2-7	TRBV12-5	TGTGCTAGTGGCCGTTGGACAGGGGCCTTCTACGAGCAGTACTTC	CASGRWTGAFYEQYF
TRBD1	once	TRBJ1-1	TRBV7-2	TGTGCCAGCAGCCCCCGGACAGGCCAAGTAGAAGCTTTCTTT	CASSPRTGQVEAFF
.	once	TRBJ1-3	TRBV5-1	TGCGCCAGCAGCCGGGACAACTCTGGAAACACCATATATTTT	CASSRDNSGNTIYF